Following are 5 T cell receptor beta chains from one sample sequenced in a study of T cell repertoires in aging, cancer and after chemotherapy. Peripheral blood genomic DNA, not sorted cells or RNA, was the template. TRB rearrangements spanning V, D and J were amplified using mixed TRB-A/B primers. TCRdb independently ran MiXCR on the multiplex PCR reads; one entry per CDR3 protein. The sample contains about 19,000 distinct CDR3 sequences, roughly two fifths of which appear only once. Sequenced material: blood. These receptors were taken from a human donor with a solid tumor.

This clonotype showed up just a few times. The rearrangement joins TRBV6-2 or TRBV6-3 to TRBJ2-3; the match to TRBD1 covers 10 bases. Germline trimming cut 5 bases from V and 3 bases from J; bases unmatched to any gene: 8. Germline assignment: CDR1 MNHEY and CDR2 SVGEGT. The CDR3 runs to 16 residues. The CDR3 here is CASSEDRGRRTDTQYF. Here the CDR3 DNA reads TGTGCCAGCAGTGAAGACAGGGGGCGAAGAACAGATACGCAGTATTTT.

The chain recombines TRBV19 with TRBJ2-7; 7 positions agree with TRBD2. Germline CDR1 and CDR2: LNHDA and SQIVND (reference sequence). Trimming at V came to 4 bases and at J to 2 bases, leaving 8 bases not matched to a gene. This CDR3 is built from 15 residues. Written as DNA, the CDR3 is TGTGCCAGTAGTACTGCCCCCGGGGGGACCTACGAGCAGTACTTC. Protein sequence: CASSTAPGGTYEQYF.

J is TRBJ2-7 and V is TRBV5-5; D gene unclear. This CDR3 region has 13 residues. Trimming shortened V by 2 bases and J by 7 bases, and 13 bases separated the two germline ends. CDR1 SGHKS and CDR2 YYEKEE come from the germline V gene (reference sequence). This chain's CDR3 is CASSLGGVWEQYF. The CDR3 DNA sequence: TGTGCCAGCAGCTTAGGTGGGGTCTGGGAGCAGTACTTC.

This clonotype was seen only a few times. The V gene is TRBV18, the J gene TRBJ1-2; D possibly corresponds to TRBD1 (6 bases). CDR1 is KGHSH and CDR2 is LQKENI in the germline V gene. The CDR3 runs to 14 residues. Trimming took off 4 bases at V and 4 bases at J, with 13 bases between the two ends. The chain's CDR3 is CASSQTQGTYGYTF. In nucleotides, the CDR3 is TGTGCCAGCTCACAAACCCAGGGGACCTATGGCTACACCTTC.

Sample share makes this clonotype medium-sized (0.01 to 0.1%). J is TRBJ1-2 and V is TRBV29-1, with TRBD1 matching over 10 bases. Germline V gene lookup returns CDR1 SQVTM and CDR2 ANQGSEA. The ends lost 4 bases at V and 4 bases at J; junction bases unmatched: 6. The CDR3 spans 14 residues. The CDR3 region is CSVGGTGESYGYTF. The CDR3 nucleotides read TGCAGCGTTGGGGGGACAGGGGAAAGCTATGGCTACACCTTC.